The entry below gives a single T cell receptor beta chain sequence along with its context. There is no known antigen for this receptor. No much larger clone is present one base from it, and per-base qualities are unavailable. CDR1 and CDR2 (LGHDT, YNNKEL) derive from the germline V gene (reference sequence). Reading from cysteine to phenylalanine, the CDR3 counts 16 amino acids. Only CDR3 DNA is held: 48 bases, read in frame from base 1. V is cut by 0 bases and J by 6 bases, and the space between the germline ends is 17 bases. TCRbeta CDR3 regions were amplified from genomic DNA by means of the immunoSEQ Assay, a bias-controlled multiplex PCR. Processing in the source paper ran as follows. The number of nucleated cells in each sample was estimated from the amplification of reference gene primers within the assay. To quantify the absolute abundance of each unique TCRbeta CDR3 rearrangement, sequence reads were collapsed and filtered. For each sample, productive Simpson clonality was calculated as the square root of Simpson's diversity index across productive rearrangements. In its TCRdb copy, this immuneACCESS table keeps in-frame sequences only and misses some clones. Where compared with another copy, unresolved V genes explain less than half of these, and the others have no known cause. The DNA gave D and trimming, while V, J and clone size come from that table. The table for this sample lists 650,000 to 800,000 clones; 85% to 90% of them were counted only once. The top ten hold 0.2% to 0.3% of the sample.

The record originates from a study of blood T cell repertoires in COVID-19 (dated by TCRdb to the early 2020s). With regard to the full study: Samples covering the acute and convalescent phases of COVID-19 were provided by collaborators in the United States, Italy and Spain. The prospective study material was composed of cDNA or gDNA derived from T cells, B-cell-depleted T cells, or PBMCs. Deeply sampled blood TCRbeta repertoires from subjects exposed to, actively infected with, or recovered from COVID-19 were included in the dataset. A freely available public database, intended as a resource for researchers studying the immune response to SARS-CoV-2, is where the repertoires were released. Samples were obtained from the ongoing ImmuneRACE study (first 160 participants) and from over a thousand subjects provided by 6 global collaborators. Sample metadata almost always included a de-identified subject ID, COVID-19 status, age in years and sex. HLA class I and class II types, where available, came from metadata supplied by the sample provider rather than from assay-based typing. Here is what the overall study found, with its caveats: How much clinical and demographic metadata was included differed by source and by participant, and the metadata was provided uncurated.

Each collaborating institution followed its own protocols to collect whole blood in K2EDTA tubes. Collaborator samples were shipped for TCRbeta analysis as frozen whole blood, isolated PBMCs, or DNA extracted from either sample type. The material sequenced was peripheral blood. The chain is assembled from TRBV3-1 (or the pseudogene TRBV3-2) and TRBJ1-2, and possibly TRBD1, on 6 matching bases. This TCR derives from a woman under 30 with acute or convalescent COVID-19. The sequenced DNA: TGTGCCAGCAGCCAAGAGGGAAGGTCAGGGACACATGGCTACACCTTC. Its translation reads: CASSQEGRSGTHGYTF.